These 9 T cell receptor beta chains were all obtained from the same sample, sequenced in a study of shared clonotypes between healthy human individuals. Measured with immunoSEQ multiplex PCR; TCRdb has only the in-frame clones, and not every one. Altogether 2 million to 2.5 million clones are present, approximately 96% being singletons, with the ten largest covering less than 0.15%. Input material: naive CD4+ T cells sorted from blood. Subset denoted: CD45RA+ positively selected. All receptors derive from a young man in good health.

This chain connects TRBV7-2 to TRBJ2-5; D call uncertain. This CDR3 has 17 amino acids. CDR1 is SGHTA and CDR2 is FQGNSA in the germline V gene. V shed 4 bases and J shed 2 bases, with 20 bases lying between them. CDR3 sequence (DNA): TGTGCCAGCAGCTCAAACAATGAGCGAAGGGCACAAGAGACCCAGTACTTC. It specifies CASSSNNERRAQETQYF.

This chain links TRBV5-4 with TRBJ1-5; 9 nucleotides match TRBD1. This CDR3 region has 16 residues. CDR1 and CDR2 from the germline V gene are SGHNT and YYREEE (reference sequence). V dropped 3 bases and J dropped 3; count of bases not matched to a gene: 7. The DNA of the CDR3 is TGTGCCAGCAGCTATACAGGGGGCAAGGCCAATCAGCCCCAGCATTTT. It is translated as CASSYTGGKANQPQHF.

The V call is TRBV5-6, the J call TRBJ2-5, with 10 bases identical to TRBD2. Germline V lookup: CDR1 SGHDT, CDR2 YYEEEE. The ends lost 3 bases at V and 9 bases at J; junction bases unmatched: 8. The CDR3 is 14 residues long. The CDR3: CASSSWTSGVAQYF. CDR3 coding DNA: TGTGCCAGCAGCTCTTGGACTAGCGGCGTGGCCCAGTACTTC.

V is TRBV2 and J is TRBJ2-3, with TRBD1 matching over 8 bases. Germline CDR1 reads SNHLY; CDR2 reads FYNNEI. V shed 8 bases and J 1 base; nucleotides not matched to a gene: 14. This CDR3 contains 17 residues. The CDR3 sequence is CASLRDRTMIGTDTQYF. The CDR3, as DNA: TGTGCCAGCCTTAGGGACAGGACCATGATTGGCACAGATACGCAGTATTTT.

The chain joins TRBV30 to TRBJ1-2; a weak D match, TRBD1 (5 bases). CDR1 and CDR2 from the germline V gene are GTSNPN and SVGIG (reference sequence). V was trimmed by 8 bases and J by 4 bases, leaving 11 bases between them. This CDR3 region has 11 residues. This CDR3 is CARGGSYGYTF. The DNA of the CDR3 is TGTGCCCGGGGGGGAAGCTATGGCTACACCTTC.

This chain joins TRBV7-2 and TRBJ2-3; D unresolved. Trimming shortened V by 3 bases and J by 1 base, and 8 bases separated the two germline ends. The CDR3 spans 14 residues. Germline V gene lookup returns CDR1 SGHTA and CDR2 FQGNSA. CDR3 sequence (DNA): TGTGCCAGCAGCTTGATAAGCCGCACAGATACGCAGTATTTT. This encodes CASSLISRTDTQYF.

The chain couples TRBV10-3 to TRBJ1-1; D may be TRBD1 (5 bases). The CDR3 extends over 14 amino acids. Germline CDR1 ENHRY, CDR2 SYGVKD. V lost 3 bases to trimming and J lost 5 bases, with 13 bases between them. The CDR3 loop is CAISEFGAGTEAFF. CDR3 coding DNA: TGTGCCATCAGTGAATTTGGGGCAGGGACTGAAGCTTTCTTT.

On this clone: The sample holds other DNA sequences that translate to the same CDR3. The V call is TRBV18, the J call TRBJ2-7; D remains unclear. The CDR3 is 11 amino acids. Germline CDR1 is KGHSH and CDR2 is LQKENI. V lost 3 bases and J lost 4, with 4 bases in between. The CDR3 DNA sequence: TGTGCCAGCTCACCGGGGTACGAGCAGTACTTC. The encoded protein is CASSPGYEQYF.

The V and J genes are TRBV4-3 and TRBJ2-5; tentative D call: TRBD2 (5 bases). V was pared by 0 bases and J by 7 bases, with 12 bases between. The CDR3 consists of 14 residues. Germline CDR1 is LGHNA and CDR2 is YSLEER. In DNA form, the CDR3 reads TGCGCCAGCAGCCAAGATGCCCGCGAGGGGACCCAGTACTTC. Translating it yields CASSQDAREGTQYF.